The clone carrying this TCR beta chain was detected a few times. TCRdb reanalysed the 5' RACE reads using MiXCR and keeps one entry per CDR3 protein. The sample contains 85,000 to 100,000 distinct CDR3 sequences, approximately 6.3% of which appear only once. Trimming stripped 6 bases from V and 0 bases from J, with 11 bases between. The CDR3 has 14 amino acids. This specimen belongs to a study of T cells after yellow fever vaccination. Source: CD8+ T cells sorted from PBMCs, taken 10 days after the yellow fever booster vaccination. This sequence was found in a man aged 18 to 29 who received the YFV17D yellow fever vaccine. This chain connects TRBV12-3 or TRBV12-4 to TRBJ1-2; D not resolved. Written as DNA, the CDR3 is TGTGCCAGCAGGGTAACAGAAACTAACTATGGCTACACCTTC. Translated: CASRVTETNYGYTF.